This entry lists 26 T cell receptor beta chains sequenced from one sample in a study of molecular identifiers for immune sequencing clone quantification. From the PCR reads, TCRdb called clonotypes with MiXCR, one entry per CDR3 protein. This table has 490,000 or so distinct CDR3 sequences, around a fifth appearing once. The sample was naive CD8+ T cells from blood, with Jurkat cell RNA spiked in. Subset specified: FACS-sorted CD8+CD4-CCR7+CD45RA+ naive T cells. The receptors derive from a human donor in good health. Some libraries in this study had Jurkat cell RNA spiked in.

Concerning this clonotype itself: Because the CDR3 is missing its conserved closing phenylalanine or tryptophan, this is likely a read error. V is TRBV4-1 and J is TRBJ2-3, with TRBD2 matching over 7 bases. Germline values: CDR1 MGHRA, CDR2 YSYEKL. V shed 0 bases, J shed 1 base, and the junction held 4 bases outside the gene matches. The CDR3 has 16 amino acids. In DNA form, the CDR3 reads TGCGCCAGCAGCCAAGAGGGGGGGTCCCGCACAGATACGCAGTATTCT. Protein product: CASSQEGGSRTDTQYS.

This clonotype was seen more than once but under ten times. This sequence joins TRBV5-4 and TRBJ2-7; TRBD2 agrees at 10 bases. Germline-derived CDR1 and CDR2 are SGHNT and YYREEE (reference sequence). The CDR3 length is 15 residues. Trimming at V came to 3 bases and at J to 5 bases, leaving 8 bases not matched to a gene. This CDR3 is CASSSMLAGVHEQYF. CDR3 sequence (DNA): TGTGCCAGCAGCTCGATGCTAGCGGGAGTCCACGAGCAGTACTTC. The full variable domain, in which reference TRBV5-4 and TRBJ2-7 provide the parts outside the CDR3, is ETGVTQSPTHLIKTRGQQVTLRCSSQSGHNTVSWYQQALGQGPQFIFQYYREEENGRGNFPPRFSGLQFPNYSSELNVNALELDDSALYLCASSSMLAGVHEQYFGPGTRLTVT.

The chain joins TRBV20-1 to TRBJ2-3; D not certain. Trimming left V 1 base short and J 0 bases short, with 11 bases between. The CDR3 is 15 residues long. In germline, CDR1 is DFQATT, CDR2 SNEGSKA (reference sequence). In DNA form, the CDR3 reads TGCAGTGCTAGAGGGATAAAGCTTAGCACAGATACGCAGTATTTT. Protein product: CSARGIKLSTDTQYF.

This clonotype has at least ten counts. The genes are TRBV12-3 or TRBV12-4 and TRBJ2-3, with no clear D. With 6 bases removed from V and 0 bases from J, the gap between germline ends came to 13 bases. This CDR3 contains 15 residues. In DNA form, the CDR3 reads TGTGCCAGCAGCTTTACGACGCCGAGCACAGATACGCAGTATTTT. This encodes CASSFTTPSTDTQYF.

This clonotype is a singleton in its sample. A much larger clone sits a single nucleotide away, making a read error possible. The J gene is TRBJ1-5, the V gene TRBV3-1; D may be TRBD1 (6 bases). Germline values: CDR1 LGHDT, CDR2 YNNKEL (reference sequence). This CDR3 is built from 13 residues. CDR3 bases: TGTGCCAGCAGCCAACAGGGGTATCAGCCCCAGCTTTTT. Its protein product is CASSQQGYQPQLF.

This clonotype appeared many times. This sequence joins TRBV7-9 and TRBJ2-3; D could derive from TRBD1 or TRBD2 (5 bases each). Germline lookup yields CDR1 SEHNR and CDR2 FQNEAQ (reference sequence). V lost 4 bases and J 0 bases, leaving 14 bases between the germline ends. The CDR3 spans 16 residues. CDR3 nucleotides: TGTGCCAGCAGCTCCATAGCGTCAGGGAGCACAGATACGCAGTATTTT. Translation: CASSSIASGSTDTQYF.

This clonotype was picked up many times. The CDR3 reads CASSPWTGEYEQYF. Here the CDR3 DNA reads TGCGCCAGCAGCCCCTGGACAGGGGAGTACGAGCAGTACTTC. V is TRBV5-1 and J is TRBJ2-7; 9 nucleotides line up with TRBD1. Germline values: CDR1 SGHRS, CDR2 YFSETQ. Trimming removed 4 bases from V and 4 bases from J; junction bases left unmatched: 6. This CDR3 comprises 14 residues.

This clonotype was counted only a few times. This chain uses TRBV15 with TRBJ2-7; D call uncertain. V lost 0 bases and J lost 4, with 13 bases in between. This CDR3 has 15 residues. Germline V gives CDR1 LNHNV, CDR2 YYDKDF (reference sequence). In DNA, the CDR3 is TGTGCCACCAGCAGAGATCAGACCAGCAATTACGAGCAGTACTTC. Translation: CATSRDQTSNYEQYF.

This chain links TRBV19 with TRBJ2-1; D is undetermined. V lost 3 bases to trimming and J lost 0 bases, with 9 bases between them. Germline-derived CDR1 and CDR2 are LNHDA and SQIVND (reference sequence). This CDR3 is built from 15 residues. CDR3 loop: CASSIRPISYNEQFF. In DNA, the CDR3 is TGTGCCAGTAGTATTCGACCGATCTCCTACAATGAGCAGTTCTTC.

A few counts support this clonotype. The chain is built from TRBV7-9 and TRBJ1-1; D unresolved. The germline gives CDR1 SEHNR, CDR2 FQNEAQ (reference sequence). The CDR3 length is 13 residues. V lost 3 bases to trimming and J lost 4 bases, with 9 bases between them. The CDR3 DNA follows: TGTGCCAGCAGCTTCGGGTTCGGCACTGAAGCTTTCTTT. Protein: CASSFGFGTEAFF.

This clonotype was found many times. The J gene is TRBJ1-1, the V gene TRBV13; weak D call: TRBD1 (5 bases). Germline assignment: CDR1 PRHDT and CDR2 FYEKMQ (reference sequence). The CDR3 spans 15 residues. Trimming pared 5 bases from V and 0 bases from J, leaving 13 bases between. The CDR3 protein is CASSANGDLNTEAFF. The CDR3 DNA reads TGTGCCAGCAGCGCTAACGGGGACCTGAACACTGAAGCTTTCTTT. The full variable domain, with the rest looked up from reference TRBV13 and TRBJ1-1, is AAGVIQSPRHLIKEKRETATLKCYPIPRHDTVYWYQQGPGQDPQFLISFYEKMQSDKGSIPDRFSAQQFSDYHSELNMSSLELGDSALYFCASSANGDLNTEAFFGQGTRLTVV.

This clonotype came up a few times. The chain uses TRBV19 and TRBJ2-6; D may be TRBD2 (6 bases). The germline V gene has CDR1 LNHDA and CDR2 SQIVND (reference sequence). Deletions cut 3 bases from V and 1 base from J, with 13 bases between. The CDR3 extends over 17 amino acids. CDR3: CASSMSGGRSGANVLTF. DNA of the CDR3: TGTGCCAGTAGTATGAGCGGAGGGCGGTCTGGGGCCAACGTCCTGACTTTC.

This clonotype has a handful of counts. The chain carries TRBV9 and TRBJ1-3, with D perhaps TRBD1 (6 bases). CDR1 and CDR2 from the germline V gene are SGDLS and YYNGEE. The V gene lost 4 bases and the J gene lost 0 bases, with 11 bases spanning the gap. The CDR3 totals 15 residues. The CDR3 here is CASSQGPSSGNTIYF. The CDR3 DNA is TGTGCCAGCAGCCAGGGGCCTAGCTCTGGAAACACCATATATTTT.

This chain links TRBV20-1 with TRBJ2-7, with 9 nucleotides matching TRBD2. Trimming removed 0 bases from V and 7 bases from J; junction bases left unmatched: 13. Germline CDR1 is DFQATT and CDR2 is SNEGSKA (reference sequence). There are 16 residues in the CDR3. The CDR3 loop reads CSARDGSGRGGGEQYF. CDR3 nucleotide sequence: TGCAGTGCTAGAGATGGGTCCGGGCGGGGGGGGGGAGAGCAGTACTTC.

This clonotype was counted many times. This chain joins TRBV7-9 and TRBJ2-3; 7 bases align to TRBD2. The V segment lost 5 bases and the J segment 2 bases; nucleotides outside the gene matches: 7. The CDR3 sequence is 15 residues long. Germline V gives CDR1 SEHNR, CDR2 FQNEAQ (reference sequence). CDR3 DNA sequence: TGTGCCAGCAGCCTAATTAGCGGGTACACAGATACGCAGTATTTT. Its protein product is CASSLISGYTDTQYF.

This clonotype was recorded once. The CDR3 coding sequence is TGTGCCAGCAGCTCAGGGGTGGAGAATGAGCAGTTCTTC. Translating gives CASSSGVENEQFF. This chain connects TRBV7-9 to TRBJ2-1; D might be TRBD1 (6 bases). Germline-derived CDR1 and CDR2 are SEHNR and FQNEAQ (reference sequence). The CDR3 contains 13 residues. V lost 4 bases and J 7 bases, leaving 11 bases between the germline ends.

This clonotype was counted once. The CDR3 does not close with the conserved phenylalanine or tryptophan, likely indicating a read error. The V and J genes are TRBV4-1 and TRBJ2-5; D not certain. Germline CDR1 reads MGHRA; CDR2 reads YSYEKL. Trimming took 0 bases from V and 5 from J, leaving 10 bases between them. This CDR3 comprises 14 residues. The CDR3 DNA is TGCGCCAGCAGCCAAGAAGGAGCCCGGGAGACCCAGTACTCC. Encoded protein: CASSQEGARETQYS.

This clonotype was recorded many times. V is TRBV28 and J is TRBJ1-1; TRBD1 might be the D (6 bases). Trimming removed 5 bases at V and 13 bases at J, with 20 bases between. This CDR3 spans 13 amino acids. The germline gives CDR1 MDHEN, CDR2 SYDVKM. In nucleotides, the CDR3 is TGTGCCAGCAGTACACACGGGACACCCGAGGGTTTCTTT. Its protein product is CASSTHGTPEGFF.

About this clonotype itself: Given a much more abundant clone one base away, this may be a read error. This chain connects TRBV4-1 to TRBJ1-1; D gene ambiguous. Germline V lookup: CDR1 MGHRA, CDR2 YSYEKL. The CDR3 runs to 12 residues. DNA of the CDR3: TGCGCCAGCGGCCAAGCGGGTCTTGAAGCTTTCTTT. Amino acid sequence: CASGQAGLEAFF.

V usage is TRBV12-3 or TRBV12-4 and J usage is TRBJ2-1, with no clear D. This CDR3 is built from 13 residues. The V end was cut by 2 bases, the J end by 3 bases, with 5 bases between. In DNA form, the CDR3 reads TGTGCCAGCAGTTTACTAGACTACAATGAGCAGTTCTTC. This gives the protein CASSLLDYNEQFF.

The CDR3 DNA follows: TGTGCCACCAGCAGAATGAGGAGCACAGATACGCAGTATTTT. Amino acid sequence: CATSRMRSTDTQYF. This chain uses TRBV15 with TRBJ2-3; D gene ambiguous. The V gene lost 2 bases and the J gene lost 0 bases, with 6 bases spanning the gap. The CDR3 consists of 14 residues. CDR1 is LNHNV, CDR2 YYDKDF, per germline (reference sequence).

This rearrangement joins TRBV10-1 to TRBJ1-1, with 9 bases matching TRBD1. CDR3 size: 12 residues. Germline loops: CDR1 WNHNN, CDR2 SYGVQD (reference sequence). V was pared by 4 bases and J by 8 bases, with 2 bases of the junction left unmatched. Here the CDR3 DNA reads TGCGCCAGCAGTGGGGACAGGGCCGAAGCTTTCTTT. This sequence encodes CASSGDRAEAFF.

In its sample, this clonotype was seen many times. V and J are TRBV12-3 or TRBV12-4 and TRBJ2-1; tentatively, D is TRBD2 (6 bases). The V gene lost 1 base and the J gene lost 3 bases, with 10 bases spanning the gap. CDR3 size: 15 residues. CDR3 residues: CASSLERASYNEQFF. Here the CDR3 DNA reads TGTGCCAGCAGTTTAGAGCGGGCGAGCTACAATGAGCAGTTCTTC.

This clonotype came up a few times. In DNA, the CDR3 is TGCGCCAGCAGCCAAGGCAGGTACTCCGCTGAAGCTTTCTTT. Translating gives CASSQGRYSAEAFF. The chain uses TRBV4-3 and TRBJ1-1; D gene unclear. This CDR3 spans 14 amino acids. Trimming took off 1 base at V and 6 bases at J, with 12 bases between the two ends. Germline V CDR1 and CDR2: LGHNA, YSLEER.

A word on this clonotype: A much larger clone lies one base from this, so it may be a read error. The CDR3 sequence is CARSGLAAYEQYF. CDR3 nucleotide sequence: TGTGCCCGCAGTGGACTAGCGGCCTACGAGCAGTACTTC. This chain links TRBV28 with TRBJ2-7, with 10 bases identical to TRBD2. The CDR3 contains 13 residues. Germline CDR1 reads MDHEN; CDR2 reads SYDVKM.

This clonotype was picked up a small number of times. This chain joins TRBV5-5 and TRBJ2-7; D is possibly TRBD1 (5 bases). This CDR3 comprises 15 residues. Germline CDR1 SGHKS, CDR2 YYEKEE (reference sequence). V gave up 2 bases and J gave up 0 bases, with 12 bases separating them. The CDR3 loop reads CASSFWAGPSYEQYF. CDR3 in DNA: TGTGCCAGCAGCTTTTGGGCAGGGCCCTCCTACGAGCAGTACTTC.